This entry is about one TCR beta chain. This clonotype occurred many times. No antigen is known for it. Qualities for individual bases were not recorded, and no much larger clone is one base off. TCR beta rearrangements were amplified from genomic DNA isolated from peripheral blood, not from sorted cells or RNA. The data were taken from a study of T cell repertoires in aging, cancer and after chemotherapy (dated by TCRdb to between 2017 and 2020). General notes on the study: Donors were distributed across six age groups ranging from 30 or younger to 70 or older, with at least three individuals included per group. Alongside under 100 healthy donors serving as a reference group, the cohort included some 220 cancer patients, of whom more than 90 had hematological cancers and 110 to 140 had solid cancers. Peripheral blood TCR beta repertoires from healthy donors and cancer patients were profiled to examine immunoaging and T cell reconstitution after chemotherapy. In total, the full dataset held about 8.8 million TCR reads. In the hematological group, the paired samples taken before and after chemotherapy came from chronic lymphocytic leukemia patients who were treated with regimens based on fludarabine or bendamustine. Broader findings and caveats from the paper: Lymphoid organ infiltration was present in hematological cancer patients, and this infiltration may itself impair thymic emigration or peripheral T cell expansion. Median generation probability increased over the chemotherapy interval in both cancer cohorts, suggesting repertoire reconstitution through rebound thymic output. Compared with age-matched healthy donors, untreated patients with hematological or solid cancers had significantly lower TCR diversity and higher clonality in blood. It was noted by the authors that conclusions about immunological memory after chemotherapy cannot be drawn from the repertoire data. Declining TCR diversity with age in healthy donors was mainly explained by loss of richness; in cancer patients, loss of evenness also contributed.

The junction shows trimming of 5 bases on V and 0 bases on J, plus 23 bases between the germline ends. The CDR3 contains 19 residues, cysteine and phenylalanine counted. The read is trimmed to its CDR3 DNA, 57 bases read in frame from base 1. CDR1 is given as PRHDT and CDR2 as FYEKMQ, both from the germline V gene (reference sequence). Rearranged TRB sequences spanning V, D and J segments were amplified by multiplex touch-down PCR using a mixed TRB-A/B primer pool. Illumina adapters and sample indices were attached to the amplicons through two consecutive PCR reactions run with Phusion HS II polymerase. The amplicons were purified from gel with the NucleoSpin Gel and PCR Clean-up kit and then assessed with Qubit and an Agilent 2100 Bioanalyzer. Libraries were sequenced on an Illumina MiSeq using 600-cycle, single-indexed, paired-end runs. Turning to the authors' computational methods: MiXCR versions 2.12 and 3.0.5 were used to process the TRB sequences. Each unique CDR3 nucleotide sequence was treated as one clone, and only productive sequences with two or more reads were kept. The repertoire metrics were Shannon diversity, evenness, clonality (calculated as one minus evenness), and diversity profiles parameterized by alpha from 0 to 5. The IGoR algorithm was used to calculate generation probabilities for clones in the paired samples taken before and after chemotherapy. TCRdb took the public reads, trimmed them with fastp at Q25, ran MiXCR for clone calling and kept in-frame beta chains. Entries that share a CDR3 protein sequence are merged under the most common genes and DNA. The V and J calls and clone size come from TCRdb's table, not from the authors' own analysis. Recorded for this sample are some 9,300 distinct CDR3 sequences; less than 25% of them occurred a single time. Of the sample, 12% to 15% is held by the ten largest clones.

Sequencing used blood. This sequence uses TRBV13 and TRBJ2-1, with an unclear D gene assignment. This clonotype was obtained from a human donor with a blood cancer. The donor label of this sample is uncertain. The DNA reads TGTGCCAGCAGCCCAGCCAGCCTCTCAGGCCCCTCCTCCTACAATGAGCAGTTCTTC. Its translation reads: CASSPASLSGPSSYNEQFF.